The 2 T cell receptor beta chains below come from one sample, sequenced in a study of T cells in Graves' hyperthyroidism and ophthalmopathy. It was RNA transcripts that yielded the amplified TCR beta CDR3 regions. The HTBI primer set was used in a first-round RT-PCR of the TCR CDR3. TCRdb used MiXCR to reprocess the multiplex PCR reads, holding one entry per CDR3 protein. Found here are 300,000 to 450,000 distinct CDR3 sequences, around 16% of them singletons; the top ten hold approximately 30%. The sequencing input was blood. The receptors were sampled from a woman aged 18-29 years with Graves' hyperthyroidism that later progressed to Graves' ophthalmopathy.

At least ten counts were recorded for this clonotype. The chain is built from TRBV7-9 and TRBJ2-1, with D perhaps matching TRBD2 (5 bases). The ends were cut back, 5 bases at V and 5 bases at J, with 13 bases in the middle. CDR3 length: 14 amino acids. Germline V CDR1 and CDR2: SEHNR, FQNEAQ (reference sequence). The CDR3 reads CASSPLGLDNEQFF. The CDR3 DNA reads as TGTGCCAGCAGCCCGCTCGGACTCGACAATGAGCAGTTCTTC.

At least ten counts were recorded for this clonotype. The chain has TRBV6-2 or TRBV6-3 and TRBJ2-7, with 10 bases fitting TRBD1. CDR3 size: 15 residues. Germline V lookup: CDR1 MNHEY, CDR2 SVGEGT. V lost 5 bases, J lost 6 bases, and 10 bases stayed unmatched. CDR3 bases: TGTGCCAGCAGTCTTCCGGGACAGGGGTATCTCGAGCAGTACTTC. This gives the protein CASSLPGQGYLEQYF.